The rows below give T cell receptor beta chains drawn from one sample of a study of Ad26.COV2.S vaccination and SARS-CoV-2 variants. The repertoire was sequenced with immunoSEQ multiplex PCR; TCRdb's copy has only in-frame clones and lacks some. Of 400,000 to 450,000 clones in the sample, 90% were seen once. Sample: peripheral blood, taken in a trial of Ad26.COV2.S vaccine versus placebo. The origin of the receptors is a person aged 18-60 years who received the Ad26.COV2.S COVID-19 vaccine or a placebo. Both conserved end residues are part of each CDR3. Fields, in order: CDR3 DNA, CDR3 protein, J gene, clone size, D gene, V gene. The D gene is left open where the match is weak. The listing skips clone size in some rows; elsewhere it reads once, few, many or a size class.

DNA: TGTGCCAGCAGTTTATCTGGGGACAGGGTAGCCCACGAGCAGTACTTC
CDR3: CASSLSGDRVAHEQYF
J: TRBJ2-7
size: .
D: TRBD1
V: TRBV27

DNA: TGTGCCAGTGCCTGGAGGAGTTCGGATACGCAGTATTTT
CDR3: CASAWRSSDTQYF
J: TRBJ2-3
size: .
D: .
V: TRBV19

DNA: TGTGCCAGCGGCCGCGGCCAGGGGGCTAGCGAGCAGTACTTC
CDR3: CASGRGQGASEQYF
J: TRBJ2-7
size: .
D: TRBD1
V: TRBV27

DNA: TGTGCCAGCAGTTTCCAAGAGACCCAGTACTTC
CDR3: CASSFQETQYF
J: TRBJ2-5
size: .
D: .
V: TRBV28

DNA: TGTGCCAGCAGCGTAGAGCTAGCGGGAGCTGGTGAGCAGTTCTTC
CDR3: CASSVELAGAGEQFF
J: TRBJ2-1
size: .
D: TRBD2
V: TRBV9

DNA: TGTGCCAGCAGTTTCTCCGGGACAGGGACCTACGAGCAGTACTTC
CDR3: CASSFSGTGTYEQYF
J: TRBJ2-7
size: .
D: TRBD1
V: TRBV28

DNA: TGTGCCAGTAGTATGCCCCGGGCCTCGAAAACCCCAGATACGCAGTATTTT
CDR3: CASSMPRASKTPDTQYF
J: TRBJ2-3
size: .
D: .
V: TRBV19

DNA: TGCAGTGGGGGACGCGAAGCTGAAGCTTTCTTT
CDR3: CSGGREAEAFF
J: TRBJ1-1
size: .
D: .
V: TRBV20-1

DNA: TGTGCCAGCTCCCTGCGGCGACTAGCGGGAGGTGAGCAGTTCTTC
CDR3: CASSLRRLAGGEQFF
J: TRBJ2-1
size: once
D: TRBD2
V: TRBV28

DNA: TGTGCCATCAGTGAGTCTAGGCCGGGCACAGATACGCAGTATTTT
CDR3: CAISESRPGTDTQYF
J: TRBJ2-3
size: .
D: .
V: TRBV10-3

DNA: TGTGCCACCAGCAGAGATTGGGGCTGGGAAAATCAGCCCCAGCATTTT
CDR3: CATSRDWGWENQPQHF
J: TRBJ1-5
size: .
D: .
V: TRBV15

DNA: TGTGCCAGCAGCCGGGGTCTGACGAGGGATGAAAAACTGTTTTTT
CDR3: CASSRGLTRDEKLFF
J: TRBJ1-4
size: .
D: .
V: TRBV28

DNA: TGTGCCAGCAGCCCGTCGGAATACGAGCAGTACTTC
CDR3: CASSPSEYEQYF
J: TRBJ2-7
size: once
D: .
V: TRBV7-9

DNA: TGTGCCAGCATCACACCTACCAGGGGACACACTGAAGCTTTCTTT
CDR3: CASITPTRGHTEAFF
J: TRBJ1-1
size: .
D: .
V: TRBV7-9

DNA: TGTGCCAGCAAGCCGGGACAGGGGGCGTTAGGGGCCAACGTCCTGACTTTC
CDR3: CASKPGQGALGANVLTF
J: TRBJ2-6
size: .
D: TRBD1
V: TRBV6-9

DNA: TGTGCCAGCAGCTCCGACACCGGGGAGCTGTTTTTT
CDR3: CASSSDTGELFF
J: TRBJ2-2
size: .
D: .
V: TRBV7-3

DNA: TGTGCCAGCGGAGGGGGGTTTGTTACCGGGGAGCTGTTTTTT
CDR3: CASGGGFVTGELFF
J: TRBJ2-2
size: .
D: .
V: TRBV7-9

DNA: TGTGCCAGCAGCGTCCGTTCCTCCGGGACTAGCGGGTCCTCCTACAATGAGCAGTTCTTC
CDR3: CASSVRSSGTSGSSYNEQFF
J: TRBJ2-1
size: .
D: TRBD2
V: TRBV13

DNA: TGTGCCAGCAGCTCGGGCCGGGGTTACGAGCAGTACTTC
CDR3: CASSSGRGYEQYF
J: TRBJ2-7
size: .
D: .
V: TRBV6-5

DNA: TGTGCCAGCAGCACCAGGGATGAGCAGTTCTTC
CDR3: CASSTRDEQFF
J: TRBJ2-1
size: .
D: .
V: TRBV3-1/TRBV3-2

DNA: TGTGCCAGCCGGGCGGGGAGAAACACCGGGGAGCTGTTTTTT
CDR3: CASRAGRNTGELFF
J: TRBJ2-2
size: .
D: .
V: TRBV27

DNA: TGTGCCGCGGACAGGGGGCTTGCGTACGAGCAGTACTTC
CDR3: CAADRGLAYEQYF
J: TRBJ2-7
size: .
D: TRBD1
V: TRBV28

DNA: TGTGCCAGTGGTCTCAGGGGGACAGTTAATCAGCCCCAGCATTTT
CDR3: CASGLRGTVNQPQHF
J: TRBJ1-5
size: .
D: TRBD1
V: TRBV19

DNA: TGCGCCAGCAGCTTTACGGCAGGTTCCTACGAGCAGTACTTC
CDR3: CASSFTAGSYEQYF
J: TRBJ2-7
size: .
D: .
V: TRBV5-1

DNA: TGTGCCAGCAGTATCGGGGCCCAACTCTCCTACGAGCAGTACTTC
CDR3: CASSIGAQLSYEQYF
J: TRBJ2-7
size: .
D: .
V: TRBV5-6